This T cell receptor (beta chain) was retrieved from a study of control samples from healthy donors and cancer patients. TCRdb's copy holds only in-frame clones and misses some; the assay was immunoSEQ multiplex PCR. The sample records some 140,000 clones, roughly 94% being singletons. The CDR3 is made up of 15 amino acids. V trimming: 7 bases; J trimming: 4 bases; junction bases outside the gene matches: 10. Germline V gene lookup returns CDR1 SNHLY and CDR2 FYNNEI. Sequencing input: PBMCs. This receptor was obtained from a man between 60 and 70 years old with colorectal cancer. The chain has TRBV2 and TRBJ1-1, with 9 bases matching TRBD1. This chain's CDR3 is CASTSLGQGSTEAFF. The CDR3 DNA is TGTGCCAGCACCTCTTTGGGACAGGGAAGCACTGAAGCTTTCTTT.